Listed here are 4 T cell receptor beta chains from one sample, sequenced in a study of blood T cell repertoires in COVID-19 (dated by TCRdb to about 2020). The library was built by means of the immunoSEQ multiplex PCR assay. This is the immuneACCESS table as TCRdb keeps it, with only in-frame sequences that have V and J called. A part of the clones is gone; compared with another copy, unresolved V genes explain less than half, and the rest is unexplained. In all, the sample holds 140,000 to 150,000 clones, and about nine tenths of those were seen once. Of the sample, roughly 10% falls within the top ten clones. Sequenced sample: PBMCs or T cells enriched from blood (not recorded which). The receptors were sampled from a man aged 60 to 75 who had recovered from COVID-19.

As DNA, the CDR3 is TGTGCCAGCAGTTACTCGTGGAGCTCCTACGAGCAGTACTTC. Residues: CASSYSWSSYEQYF. J is TRBJ2-7 and V is TRBV6-5; D unresolved. V was trimmed by 0 bases and J by 0 bases, leaving 6 bases between them. Germline loops: CDR1 MNHEY, CDR2 SVGAGI. The CDR3 loop spans 14 amino acids.

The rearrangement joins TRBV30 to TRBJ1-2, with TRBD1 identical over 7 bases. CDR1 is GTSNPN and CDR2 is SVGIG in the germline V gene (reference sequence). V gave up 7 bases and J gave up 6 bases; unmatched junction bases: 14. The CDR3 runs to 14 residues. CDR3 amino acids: CASPTRPGQNGYTF. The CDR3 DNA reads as TGTGCCTCCCCAACGAGACCGGGACAGAATGGCTACACCTTC.

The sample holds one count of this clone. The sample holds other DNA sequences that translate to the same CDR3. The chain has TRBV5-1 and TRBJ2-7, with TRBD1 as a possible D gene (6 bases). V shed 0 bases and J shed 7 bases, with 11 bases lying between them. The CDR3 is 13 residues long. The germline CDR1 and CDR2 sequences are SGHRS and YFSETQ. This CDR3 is CASSLGTVGEQYF. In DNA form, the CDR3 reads TGCGCCAGCAGCTTGGGGACAGTGGGAGAGCAGTACTTC.

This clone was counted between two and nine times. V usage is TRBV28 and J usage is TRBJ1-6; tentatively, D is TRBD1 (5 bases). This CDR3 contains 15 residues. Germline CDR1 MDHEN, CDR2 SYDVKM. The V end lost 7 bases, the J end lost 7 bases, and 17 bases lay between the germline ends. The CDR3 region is CASTSTGTQNSPLHF. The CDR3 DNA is TGTGCCAGCACCTCGACCGGGACTCAAAATTCACCCCTCCACTTT.